This T cell receptor beta chain comes out of a study of T cells after yellow fever vaccination. Study-level information: SMART-Seq v4 Ultra Low Input prepared the low-cell-number fractions. Study outcomes and limitations: Weaker in magnitude, the secondary response showed a faster peak on day 5 versus 15. After the booster, over 95% of CD4 and about nine tenths of CD8 primary-response clones were re-detected.

Germline-derived CDR1 and CDR2 are SGHDT and YYEEEE. Unmatched junction bases numbered 5, after V lost 0 bases and J lost 8 bases. The CDR3 has 15 residues. In this sample, this clonotype turned up a few times. What it binds is not known. UMIs and a universal primer site were added when TCR cDNA was made by 5'RACE template switching. MiXCR, applied by TCRdb to the 5' RACE reads, yields one record per CDR3 protein. The sample records about 210,000 distinct CDR3 sequences, approximately 3% being singletons. The sequenced sample was CD4+ T cells sorted from PBMCs, obtained 10 days after the yellow fever booster vaccination. The receptor was isolated from a man between 18 and 35 years old who received the YFV17D yellow fever vaccine. The chain recombines TRBV5-6 with TRBJ1-6; 7 nucleotides match TRBD1. CDR3 DNA sequence: TGTGCCAGCAGCTTGGCAGGGGGAAACCATTCACCCCTCCACTTT. It is translated as CASSLAGGNHSPLHF.